Here is one T cell receptor (beta chain) with its context. Its antigen is as yet unknown. The data were taken from a study of cytomegalovirus exposure and HLA in healthy donors. In the study overall: Earlier findings included some 100 million unique TCR beta sequences obtained from 150 million to 200 million T cells. The study's early data release held roughly 91 million unique TCRs from HLA-typed donors.

Findings and caveats of the study: Later analysis demonstrated an association between a missense DCLRE1C variant and TCR beta V- and J-gene trimming.

The PCR made use of 60 Vbeta and 13 Jbeta primers. TCRdb's copy holds only in-frame clones and misses some; the assay was immunoSEQ multiplex PCR. The table lists 150,000 to 200,000 clones. The receptor comes from a woman under 30 in good health and CMV-seropositive. The sample comprised PBMCs.

This chain's CDR3 is CASSLLRGGYEQYF. CDR3 nucleotides: TGTGCCAGCAGCTTATTGCGGGGGGGCTACGAGCAGTACTTC. The chain combines TRBV11-3 with TRBJ2-7; 9 bases map to TRBD2. Trimming at V came to 2 bases and at J to 3 bases, leaving 2 bases not matched to a gene. The CDR3 extends over 14 amino acids. Germline-derived CDR1 and CDR2 are SGHNT and YENEEA.